A single sample is the source of the 5 T cell receptor beta chains below, sequenced in a study of T-cell memory formation after mild COVID-19 (dated by TCRdb to the early 2020s). The protocol used for the library was 5' RACE. Sequenced using an Illumina NovaSeq 6000. TCRdb itself trimmed the public reads at Q25 with fastp, ran MiXCR and retained productive beta chains. CDR3 protein sequences are deduplicated, and each keeps its most common genes and DNA. The sample yields about 440,000 distinct CDR3 sequences; around 19% were counted once. Around 9.2% of the sample goes to the ten largest clones. Sample: PBMCs or a T cell subset sorted from them (not recorded which). The receptors were sampled from an adult woman who had mild COVID-19 (a few samples of this study predate the infection). The sample titles of this study are shuffled in the database, so cell type and time point are left out; the donor was told from shared clones.

This chain connects TRBV15 to TRBJ2-7; D unresolved. The CDR3 contains 13 residues. Germline CDR1 LNHNV, CDR2 YYDKDF (reference sequence). The V and J ends lost 10 bases and 2 bases respectively, with 15 bases between them. The CDR3: CASLRVPPYEQYF. The CDR3 region has the DNA TGTGCCAGCCTAAGGGTTCCCCCCTACGAGCAGTACTTC.

This clonotype turned up a few times. The chain joins TRBV5-1 to TRBJ2-1; 8 bases are shared with TRBD1. Looked up from germline, CDR1 is SGHRS and CDR2 is YFSETQ. CDR3 length: 12 residues. With 7 bases clipped from V and 7 bases from J, the junction kept 4 bases outside the gene matches. CDR3: CASPWDRNEQFF. In nucleotides, the CDR3 is TGCGCCAGCCCTTGGGACAGGAATGAGCAGTTCTTC. Based on the CDR3 plus reference TRBV5-1 and TRBJ2-1, the full variable domain is KAGVTQTPRYLIKTRGQQVTLSCSPISGHRSVSWYQQTPGQGLQFLFEYFSETQRNKGNFPGRFSGRQFSNSRSEMNVSTLELGDSALYLCASPWDRNEQFFGPGTRLTVL.

This clonotype has ten or more counts. V is TRBV2 and J is TRBJ2-2, with TRBD1 as a possible D gene (5 bases). The CDR3 totals 12 residues. CDR1 and CDR2 from the germline V gene are SNHLY and FYNNEI. The V end was cut by 6 bases, the J end by 3 bases, with 5 bases between. The CDR3 reads CASRGDTGELFF. In DNA, the CDR3 is TGTGCCAGCAGAGGGGACACCGGGGAGCTGTTTTTT.

This sequence joins TRBV7-3 and TRBJ2-1; TRBD1 might be the D (6 bases). The V gene lost 2 bases and the J gene lost 8 bases, with 13 bases spanning the gap. Germline assignment: CDR1 SGHTA and CDR2 FQGTGA. The CDR3 sequence is 14 residues long. CDR3 sequence reads: CASSLGGRGYEQFF. The CDR3 region has the DNA TGTGCCAGCAGCTTAGGTGGCAGGGGCTATGAGCAGTTCTTC.

This clonotype came up a few times. The CDR3 region is CAISGTGGEQFF. The DNA for the CDR3 is TGTGCCATCAGTGGCACCGGAGGTGAGCAGTTCTTC. This sequence joins TRBV10-3 and TRBJ2-1, with TRBD2 as a possible D gene (5 bases). Germline-derived CDR1 and CDR2 are ENHRY and SYGVKD. This CDR3 spans 12 amino acids. The V gene lost 4 bases and the J gene lost 9 bases, with 10 bases spanning the gap.